This T cell receptor (beta chain) came from a study of cytomegalovirus exposure and HLA in healthy donors. PCR primers comprised 60 Vbeta and 13 Jbeta primers. Sequenced by immunoSEQ multiplex PCR; TCRdb stores in-frame clones only, minus some. The table includes some 110,000 clones, around 77% detected once. Overall study findings and caveats: TCR beta sequences reportedly predicted the HLA-A and HLA-B alleles of most subjects accurately. Later analysis associated a missense DCLRE1C variant with TCR beta V- and J-gene trimming.

A word on this clone: Its antigen is undetermined.

Trimming pared 1 base from V and 2 bases from J, leaving 11 bases between. The CDR3 sequence is 15 residues long. The germline gives CDR1 SGHVS, CDR2 FQNEAQ. The sequence was collected from a woman aged 40 to 50 in good health and CMV-seropositive. The sequenced sample was PBMCs. The chain links TRBV7-8 to TRBJ2-5; D unclear. Here the CDR3 DNA reads TGTGCCAGCAGCTTAGTCAGGAAGCCTCAAGAGACCCAGTACTTC. It encodes CASSLVRKPQETQYF.